The subject of this entry is one T cell receptor beta chain. Its antigen specificity is not known. Base qualities are not at hand, and no much larger clone is one base apart. Using the deep immunoSEQ assay, TCR CDR3 regions were amplified from genomic DNA by multiplex PCR. Extracted genomic DNA from each cell subset was spread evenly across all wells of several immunoSEQ 96-well plates, with each plate serving as a replicate. For sorted subsets, roughly 190 ng of genomic DNA, equivalent to 25,000 to 30,000 T cell genomes, went into each replicate PCR. Purified libraries were measured with a Qubit 3.0 fluorometer, size-checked on a Bioanalyzer 2100, and measured again with the KAPA Library Quantification kit. Every immunoSEQ 96-well plate was sequenced on a dedicated single-read 150-cycle Illumina NextSeq 550 flow cell. The authors' analysis ran thus. Because only junctional sequences without quality scores were contained in the immunoSEQ output, filtering matching that applied to full-length reads could not be performed. To assign V/J genes and CDR3, sequences were annotated using PyIR, a Python wrapper for IgBLAST v1.9, with IMGT germline references. Reads with weak V/J assignments (E-value above 1e-6), missing CDR3, stop codons, out-of-frame junctions, or ambiguous translated residues were removed. V3J clonotypes were defined as sequences sharing an identical inferred V gene, J gene, and CDR3 amino acid sequence. The percentage overlap between two repertoires was calculated by dividing the number of shared unique clonotypes by the size of the smaller repertoire. Richness of each repertoire was evaluated using RTK rarefaction, the Chao1 estimator, and Recon v2.1 estimates of unobserved clonotypes. For all TCRbeta clonotypes obtained by the gDNA method from four donors, generation probabilities were computed with OLGA. TCRdb took over this immuneACCESS table, retaining in-frame rearrangements with V and J assigned. Such tables are incomplete; in checked studies, under half of the missing clones stem from an unresolved V gene, and the remainder is unexplained. V, J and clone size reflect that table, while D and trimming were determined from the DNA. The sample records around 690,000 clones, around 91% of which are singletons. The ten largest account for 34% of the sample.

The donors were healthy, HIV-negative adults who had no recently reported acute infections or vaccinations. Only Caucasian adults living in Nashville, Tennessee, USA were represented among the donors. CD8 memory samples consisted of magnetically selected CD45RO+ cells combined with CCR7-negative CD45RA+ effector memory (TemRA) cells. Blood was obtained by leukapheresis, after which PBMCs were separated by Ficoll-Histopaque density gradient centrifugation and cryopreserved in liquid nitrogen vapor phase. Analytical flow cytometry was used to check the purity and quantity of every magnetically sorted T cell population. Genomic DNA was isolated from each sorted fraction and quantified by UV absorbance on a Nanodrop 2000c. This record belongs to a study of shared clonotypes between healthy human individuals (TCRdb year 2020). Study-wide context: The cohort included a few men and a couple of women between 18 and 49 years of age. Each donor's leukapheresis produced roughly between roughly 0.85 and 9 billion PBMCs. For each donor, three plates each were used for CD4 naive and CD4 memory, two plates were used for CD8 naive, and one plate was used for CD8 memory. The study deeply sequenced blood TCR repertoires of about 5 healthy adults to estimate repertoire size and the extent of clonotype sharing between individuals. To increase sequencing depth and limit assay-specific biases, different laboratories used diverse techniques to prepare libraries and sequence TCR repertoires.

CDR1 MRHNA and CDR2 SNTAGT were looked up in the germline V gene. The junction carries 13 bases between V and J, which are trimmed by 2 bases and 1 base respectively. Including the terminal cysteine and phenylalanine, the CDR3 comprises 16 residues. CDR3 DNA is the only sequence kept; it has 48 bases, read in frame from the first base. Points the paper makes about the study in general: Estimated clonotype richness was generally larger for naive than for memory subsets. Even with the large sequencing depth, rarefaction of the sorted-subset datasets indicated that sequencing was incomplete. Only blood was sampled, and tissue TCR repertoires likely differ from those in blood. Based on pairwise subsampling, the degree of clonotype sharing among donors was expected to be affected by sequencing depth. The genetic and exposure-history diversity represented was limited by the small number of donors. Clonotypes shared by all four sorted-subset donors showed higher generation probabilities than non-shared clonotypes. Roughly 5.2% of naive CD4, 3.5% of naive CD8, approximately 2.2% of memory CD4, and about 0.4% of memory CD8 clonotypes were shared across four donors.

The sample consisted of memory CD8+ T cells from PBMCs. The cell subset or site label for this specimen denotes: CD45RO+ cells pooled with CCR7-negative TemRA cells. The sequence joins TRBV6-4 to TRBJ2-3, with the D segment identity uncertain. This sequence was found in a man in his late teens or twenties in good health. Some clones in this sample may be carry-over from other donors' samples. CDR3 loop: CASSDPLGLGTDTQYF. The sequence in DNA is TGTGCCAGCAGTGACCCCCTAGGCTTAGGCACAGATACGCAGTATTTT.